This T cell receptor beta chain was sequenced in a study of blood T cell repertoires in COVID-19. Across about two dozen US areas, participants ranged in age from roughly 18 to 95 years. The recovered donors of Cohort 3 showed two negative PCRs, clearance, or symptom resolution. In the original analysis: Reference gene primer amplification in the assay estimated nucleated cell counts. Profiling relied on immunoSEQ multiplex PCR, and the TCRdb table lists in-frame clones only, not all of them. V and J calls and clone size are given by that table; D and trimming were obtained from the DNA. The sample shows approximately 150,000 clones, around 82% of them seen only once. This clone was seen a single time. Germline values: CDR1 KGHDR, CDR2 SFDVKD. The V and J ends lost 4 bases and 0 bases respectively, with 12 bases between them. This CDR3 region has 16 residues.

The specimen was PBMCs or T cells enriched from blood (not recorded which). V gene TRBV24-1 combines with J gene TRBJ2-1; tentatively, D is TRBD1 (6 bases). The TCR originated in a man in his 60s who had recovered from COVID-19. The CDR3 nucleotides read TGTGCCACCAGTGACCAGACAGGAGACTCCTACAATGAGCAGTTCTTC. It is translated as CATSDQTGDSYNEQFF.